Shown below are 18 T cell receptor beta chains from a single sample sequenced in a study of STAT3 mutations in large granular lymphocyte leukemia. Overall study findings and caveats: In T-cell large granular lymphocyte leukemia, about half of patients showed multiple immunodominant subclonotypes.

Clones were sequenced by immunoSEQ multiplex PCR, and TCRdb holds only the in-frame ones, with some missing. Of a few thousand clones in the sample, about 73% were seen once. These receptors are not linked to any known antigen. Material: peripheral blood mononuclear cells. The source of these receptors is a man aged 55 to 69 with T-cell large granular lymphocyte leukemia. Some clones in this sample may be carry-over from other donors' samples.

This clone was counted a few times. V gene TRBV4-1 combines with J gene TRBJ2-1; 8 positions agree with TRBD2. Losses at the gene ends were 1 base for V and 3 bases for J; bases not matched to a gene: 5. The CDR3 runs to 16 residues. Germline loops: CDR1 MGHRA, CDR2 YSYEKL. CDR3 sequence reads: CASSQGQRGFYNEQFF. CDR3 bases: TGCGCCAGCAGCCAAGGGCAGCGGGGGTTCTACAATGAGCAGTTCTTC.

The chain combines TRBV29-1 with TRBJ1-2; 8 bases fit TRBD1. V dropped 6 bases and J dropped 4; count of bases not matched to a gene: 4. The CDR3 contains 12 residues. CDR1 is SQVTM, CDR2 ANQGSEA, per germline. This CDR3 is CSVADRGYGYTF. The DNA for the CDR3 is TGCAGCGTCGCCGACAGGGGCTATGGCTACACCTTC.

The rearrangement uses TRBV7-9 and TRBJ1-1; 9 positions match TRBD1. CDR1 and CDR2 from the germline V gene are SEHNR and FQNEAQ (reference sequence). J was trimmed by 3 bases and V by 2 bases; bases with no gene match: 4. The CDR3 loop spans 15 amino acids. The CDR3 spells CASSLLQGADTEAFF. The DNA for the CDR3 is TGTGCCAGCAGCTTATTACAGGGGGCAGACACTGAAGCTTTCTTT.

The chain employs TRBV7-9 and TRBJ2-7; no firm D call. The CDR3 contains 13 residues. V was shortened by 5 bases and J by 0 bases, with 8 bases between the two germline ends. CDR1 SEHNR and CDR2 FQNEAQ come from the germline V gene (reference sequence). The DNA of the CDR3 is TGTGCCAGCAGCCAAGAGAACTCCTACGAGCAGTACTTC. Amino acid sequence: CASSQENSYEQYF.

The J gene is TRBJ2-3, the V gene TRBV6-1, with 8 nucleotides matching TRBD1. In germline, CDR1 is MNHNS, CDR2 SASEGT. The junction had 8 bases not matched to a gene; V was cut back by 6 bases and J by 6 bases. The CDR3 loop spans 14 amino acids. CDR3 residues: CASRAQGAGDTQYF. The CDR3 DNA reads as TGTGCCAGCAGGGCCCAGGGGGCAGGGGATACGCAGTATTTT.

The chain carries TRBV6-5 and TRBJ1-1; TRBD1 matches at 7 bases. The CDR3 is made up of 14 amino acids. The trim removed 4 bases at V and 3 bases at J, leaving 5 bases unmatched. In germline, CDR1 is MNHEY, CDR2 SVGAGI. CDR3 sequence reads: CASSSGGWDTEAFF. The CDR3 DNA sequence: TGTGCCAGCAGTTCAGGGGGATGGGACACTGAAGCTTTCTTT.

This sequence joins TRBV29-1 and TRBJ2-6, with D unclear. The CDR3 runs to 14 residues. The ends were cut back, 0 bases at V and 1 base at J, with 4 bases in the middle. The germline V gene has CDR1 SQVTM and CDR2 ANQGSEA. CDR3 region: CSVEENSGANVLTF. The CDR3 DNA sequence: TGCAGCGTTGAAGAGAATTCTGGGGCCAACGTCCTGACTTTC.

The rearrangement links TRBV6-1 to TRBJ1-2; 7 nucleotides match TRBD1. After removal of 6 bases from V and 3 bases from J, the junction contained 4 bases not matched to a gene. CDR1 is MNHNS and CDR2 is SASEGT in the germline V gene. The CDR3 length is 13 residues. The DNA of the CDR3 is TGTGCCAGCAGGCTAGGACAGGACTATGGCTACACCTTC. Its protein is CASRLGQDYGYTF.

The CDR3 loop is CASSLVASGTDTQYF. The CDR3 DNA is TGCGCCAGCAGCTTGGTGGCTAGCGGGACAGATACGCAGTATTTT. The gene calls are TRBV5-1 and TRBJ2-3, with TRBD2 matching 8 bases. The length of the CDR3 is 15 residues. V dropped 0 bases and J dropped 3; count of bases not matched to a gene: 3. The germline V gene encodes CDR1 SGHRS and CDR2 YFSETQ.

V is TRBV18 and J is TRBJ2-7, with D possibly being TRBD1 (5 bases). Germline CDR1 is KGHSH and CDR2 is LQKENI. V dropped 3 bases and J dropped 7 bases, with 10 bases sitting between them. The CDR3 has 12 residues. CDR3 region: CASSPNRNEQYF. The CDR3 DNA is TGTGCCAGCTCACCGAACAGGAATGAGCAGTACTTC.

There are a few counts of this clone. The chain couples TRBV7-7 to TRBJ2-5; either TRBD1 or TRBD2 may fit D (5 bases each). This CDR3 has 13 residues. The V gene's germline CDR1 is SSHAT and CDR2 FNYEAQ (reference sequence). Trimming cost V 3 bases and J 5 bases, with 10 bases left between them. CDR3 region: CASSFGARETQYF. The CDR3 nucleotides are TGTGCCAGCAGCTTCGGGGCACGGGAGACCCAGTACTTC. The full variable domain, its missing parts supplied by reference TRBV7-7 and TRBJ2-5, is GAGVSQSPRYKVTKRGQDVTLRCDPISSHATLYWYQQALGQGPEFLTYFNYEAQPDKSGLPSDRFSAERPEGSISTLTIQRTEQRDSAMYRCASSFGARETQYFGPGTRLLVL.

This sequence joins TRBV6-1 and TRBJ2-5; the D gene is possibly TRBD2 (6 bases). The CDR3 totals 15 residues. The ends were cut back, 8 bases at V and 4 bases at J, with 20 bases in the middle. Germline loops: CDR1 MNHNS, CDR2 SASEGT. The DNA of the CDR3 is TGTGCCAGCGGGCCCTGGGCGGGAAGGGGAGAGACCCAGTACTTC. This translates into CASGPWAGRGETQYF.

This CDR3 reads CASSDMSYGQSPGELFF. As DNA, the CDR3 is TGTGCCAGCAGTGATATGTCCTACGGCCAGTCCCCCGGGGAGCTGTTTTTT. The V call is TRBV6-1, the J call TRBJ2-2, with D uncertain. The length of the CDR3 is 17 residues. Trimming removed 3 bases from V and 6 bases from J, with 20 bases in between. The V gene's germline CDR1 is MNHNS and CDR2 SASEGT.

V is TRBV5-4 and J is TRBJ2-4; D is undetermined. Trimming took 5 bases from V and 0 from J, leaving 9 bases between them. Germline CDR1 SGHNT, CDR2 YYREEE (reference sequence). The CDR3 consists of 14 residues. The chain's CDR3 is CASSNILAKNIQYF. The CDR3 region has the DNA TGTGCCAGCAGTAATATTCTAGCCAAAAACATTCAGTACTTC. Complete variable domain (other parts from reference TRBV5-4 and TRBJ2-4): ETGVTQSPTHLIKTRGQQVTLRCSSQSGHNTVSWYQQALGQGPQFIFQYYREEENGRGNFPPRFSGLQFPNYSSELNVNALELDDSALYLCASSNILAKNIQYFGAGTRLSVL.

J is TRBJ1-1 and V is TRBV5-4; D might be TRBD1 (5 bases). Deletions cut 1 base from V and 6 bases from J, with 19 bases between. Germline V lookup: CDR1 SGHNT, CDR2 YYREEE (reference sequence). The CDR3 loop spans 16 amino acids. The DNA for the CDR3 is TGTGCCAGCAGCTTGTCCTTCATGGGGCAGGGCTCTGAAGCTTTCTTT. Protein product: CASSLSFMGQGSEAFF.

V usage is TRBV5-1 and J usage is TRBJ2-1, with D unresolved. There are 11 residues in the CDR3. Deletions cut 6 bases from V and 6 bases from J, with 7 bases between. CDR1 SGHRS and CDR2 YFSETQ come from the germline V gene. This CDR3 reads CASMGFNEQFF. CDR3 DNA sequence: TGCGCCAGCATGGGCTTCAATGAGCAGTTCTTC.

The rearrangement uses TRBV7-9 and TRBJ1-3; a possible D gene is TRBD1 (5 bases). The V gene's germline CDR1 is SEHNR and CDR2 FQNEAQ (reference sequence). V gave up 2 bases and J gave up 3 bases, with 20 bases separating them. This CDR3 is 18 amino acids long. The CDR3 nucleotides read TGTGCCAGCAGCTTAAGCTCCGGGACGGCACTCTTTGGAAACACCATATATTTT. Amino acids: CASSLSSGTALFGNTIYF.

This chain connects TRBV4-1 to TRBJ2-5; tentative D call: TRBD1 (5 bases). Germline CDR1 reads MGHRA; CDR2 reads YSYEKL. Trimming cost V 2 bases and J 1 base, with 8 bases left between them. The length of the CDR3 is 14 residues. The CDR3 region has the DNA TGCGCCAGCAGCCAAACAGGCCTCCAAGAGACCCAGTACTTC. The encoded protein is CASSQTGLQETQYF.